This is a list of T cell receptor beta chains from one sample in a study of response to subunit inactivated influenza vaccine. TCRdb independently ran MiXCR on the RT-PCR reads; one entry per CDR3 protein. Altogether about 540,000 distinct CDR3 sequences are present, 20% to 25% being singletons, with the ten largest covering 2.5% to 3.5%. The same sample was also studied in work on T cells expressing NK-cell markers.

The source material was CD4+ T cells sorted from PBMCs, sampled 11 to 12 days after vaccination. The receptors here all came from a man aged 50 to 60 who received an inactivated influenza vaccine. Each CDR3 is given with its conserved first and last residue. The D gene is left open where the match is weak. A row's size may be missing; if present it is once, few, many or a size class.

size,V,D,J,CDR3,DNA
NA,TRBV6-4,NA,TRBJ2-2,CASSVAANTGELFF,TGTGCCAGCAGTGTAGCGGCGAACACCGGGGAGCTGTTTTTT
NA,TRBV10-3,NA,TRBJ2-2,CAISEEGTDTGELFF,TGTGCCATCAGTGAGGAGGGAACGGACACCGGGGAGCTGTTTTTT
few,TRBV7-3,NA,TRBJ2-1,CASSFTGRGNEQFF,TGTGCCAGCAGCTTTACGGGACGTGGCAATGAGCAGTTCTTC
NA,TRBV5-4,NA,TRBJ2-6,CASSKVGYVSSGANVLTF,TGTGCCAGCAGCAAGGTGGGATACGTCAGCTCTGGGGCCAACGTCCTGACTTTC
NA,TRBV6-2/TRBV6-3,NA,TRBJ1-5,CASVKAGLSNQPQHF,TGTGCCAGCGTTAAGGCAGGCCTTAGCAATCAGCCCCAGCATTTT
NA,TRBV20-1,NA,TRBJ1-6,CSASSETDRNSPLHF,TGCAGTGCTAGTAGTGAGACAGATAGAAATTCACCCCTCCACTTT
few,TRBV20-1,NA,TRBJ2-7,CSATGMAYEQYF,TGCAGTGCTACAGGGATGGCCTACGAGCAGTACTTC
NA,TRBV5-1,TRBD1,TRBJ1-1,CASSFSGTGRTEAFF,TGCGCCAGCAGCTTTTCCGGGACAGGGAGAACTGAAGCTTTCTTT
NA,TRBV5-1,NA,TRBJ2-7,CASSPTGTDSYEQYF,TGCGCCAGCAGCCCAACCGGGACCGACTCCTACGAGCAGTACTTC
few,TRBV10-3,TRBD2,TRBJ2-7,CAISENGRHYEQYF,TGTGCCATCAGTGAGAACGGGAGGCATTACGAGCAGTACTTC
few,TRBV18,NA,TRBJ2-4,CASSPDRDTGNIQYF,TGTGCCAGCTCACCAGATCGGGACACGGGAAACATTCAGTACTTC
NA,TRBV7-8,TRBD2,TRBJ2-1,CASSSGTSGGSGRRGNEQFF,TGTGCCAGCAGCTCCGGGACTAGCGGGGGCTCGGGCCGGAGGGGCAATGAGCAGTTCTTC
NA,TRBV12-3/TRBV12-4,NA,TRBJ1-5,CASALGAGGNQPQHF,TGTGCCAGCGCCTTGGGGGCAGGGGGCAATCAGCCCCAGCATTTT
few,TRBV18,TRBD1,TRBJ2-1,CASSPPMGTGINEQFF,TGTGCCAGCTCACCACCGATGGGGACAGGGATCAATGAGCAGTTCTTC
few,TRBV9,NA,TRBJ2-7,CASSNQGSSYEQYF,TGTGCCAGCTCAAACCAGGGGAGCTCCTACGAGCAGTACTTC
few,TRBV6-2/TRBV6-3,TRBD2,TRBJ2-1,CATWDYAIYNEQFF,TGTGCCACCTGGGACTACGCGATATACAATGAGCAGTTCTTC
NA,TRBV5-1,NA,TRBJ1-1,CASSSTGTQNTEAFF,TGCGCCAGCAGCTCAACTGGGACACAGAACACTGAAGCTTTCTTT
NA,TRBV6-5,NA,TRBJ1-5,CASSSHGNQPQHF,TGTGCCAGCAGTTCTCACGGCAATCAGCCCCAGCATTTT
NA,TRBV5-1,TRBD1,TRBJ2-3,CASSLGPTGGSDTQYF,TGCGCCAGCAGCCTGGGACCGACAGGGGGGTCAGATACGCAGTATTTT
NA,TRBV24-1,TRBD2,TRBJ2-1,CATSDEGLVNEQFF,TGTGCCACCAGTGATGAGGGACTAGTCAATGAGCAGTTCTTC
few,TRBV19,NA,TRBJ2-1,CATSGLAGAWGGEQFF,TGTGCCACCTCAGGCCTAGCTGGGGCCTGGGGCGGTGAGCAGTTCTTC
NA,TRBV20-1,TRBD1,TRBJ2-5,CSPTGDQETQYF,TGCAGCCCGACAGGGGACCAAGAGACCCAGTACTTC
many,TRBV29-1,NA,TRBJ2-2,CSVLSGTPTGELFF,TGCAGCGTTCTTTCGGGGACACCCACCGGGGAGCTGTTTTTT
few,TRBV6-2/TRBV6-3,TRBD2,TRBJ2-7,CASSYLAGIYEQYF,TGTGCCAGCAGTTACCTAGCGGGGATCTACGAGCAGTACTTC
NA,TRBV19,TRBD2,TRBJ2-2,CASRTGTINTGELFF,TGTGCCAGTAGAACCGGGACTATTAACACCGGGGAGCTGTTTTTT
NA,TRBV4-3,NA,TRBJ2-1,CASSRGQRNSYNEQFF,TGCGCCAGCAGCCGGGGGCAGCGGAACTCCTACAATGAGCAGTTCTTC
NA,TRBV20-1,TRBD1,TRBJ1-1,CSAPGQSNTEAFF,TGCAGTGCTCCGGGACAGTCGAACACTGAAGCTTTCTTT
NA,TRBV6-2/TRBV6-3,TRBD1,TRBJ1-5,CASRQRQGSPIRDQPQHF,TGTGCCAGCAGACAGAGACAGGGGTCGCCGATTCGGGATCAGCCCCAGCATTTT
few,TRBV15,TRBD1,TRBJ2-7,CATSIDRDPSYEQYF,TGTGCCACCAGCATAGACAGGGACCCTTCCTACGAGCAGTACTTC
NA,TRBV24-1,TRBD2,TRBJ2-1,CATSDLEAGAYNEQFF,TGTGCCACCAGTGATTTGGAAGCGGGAGCCTACAATGAGCAGTTCTTC
few,TRBV5-8,TRBD2,TRBJ2-3,CASSLLAGGLTDTQYF,TGTGCCAGCAGCTTACTAGCGGGGGGCCTCACAGATACGCAGTATTTT
NA,TRBV20-1,TRBD1,TRBJ1-4,CSAGQGGGGEKLFF,TGCAGTGCGGGACAGGGAGGGGGTGGCGAAAAACTGTTTTTT
NA,TRBV28,TRBD2,TRBJ2-3,CASSLWASGGSSTDTQYF,TGTGCCAGCAGTTTATGGGCTAGCGGGGGCAGTAGCACAGATACGCAGTATTTT
NA,TRBV30,TRBD1,TRBJ1-2,CAWSVDRDRGYGYTF,TGTGCCTGGAGTGTAGACCGGGACAGAGGATATGGCTACACCTTC
NA,TRBV27,TRBD2,TRBJ2-3,CASSRGLLDTQYF,TGTGCCAGCAGTAGGGGACTACTCGATACGCAGTATTTT
NA,TRBV5-1,TRBD1,TRBJ2-7,CASSPLDRAYEQYF,TGCGCCAGCAGCCCTCTGGACAGGGCCTACGAGCAGTACTTC
few,TRBV6-1,NA,TRBJ1-6,CASSPPRDQTHSPLHF,TGTGCCAGCAGTCCCCCCAGGGATCAGACTCATTCACCCCTCCACTTT
NA,TRBV27,TRBD2,TRBJ2-1,CASSTGRTKHGYNEQFF,TGTGCCAGCAGTACCGGGAGGACCAAGCACGGGTACAATGAGCAGTTCTTC
NA,TRBV10-3,NA,TRBJ2-3,CAVRRGSDTDTQYF,TGTGCCGTCCGTCGCGGGTCAGACACAGATACGCAGTATTTT
NA,TRBV2,NA,TRBJ2-3,CASSSRLFTQYF,TGTGCCAGCAGTTCGAGGTTGTTTACGCAGTATTTT
NA,TRBV7-9,TRBD1,TRBJ1-1,CASSLDRVDTEAFF,TGTGCCAGCAGCTTGGACAGGGTAGACACTGAAGCTTTCTTT